The 26 T cell receptor beta chains in this list originate from one sample, sequenced in a study of T-cell reconstitution after alpha-beta-depleted transplantation in children. Using unique molecular identifiers, the investigators prepared the TCRbeta library. TCRdb redid the calling of the PCR reads with MiXCR, one entry per CDR3 protein. Of roughly 340,000 distinct CDR3 sequences listed, under 20% are singletons. The sequencing here drew on PBMCs, mostly from graft donor cells, taken 360 days after TCRalphabeta/CD19-depleted stem cell transplant. The receptors shown here come from a male patient between 2 and 10 years old who had a stem cell transplant for acute lymphoblastic leukemia, so the T cells may come from the graft donor.

The chain carries TRBV12-3 or TRBV12-4 and TRBJ2-1; unclear D gene. Trimming left V 2 bases short and J 9 bases short, with 11 bases between. This CDR3 is 13 amino acids long. The CDR3 loop is CASSLRDALEQFF. Written as DNA, the CDR3 is TGTGCCAGCAGTTTAAGAGACGCGCTTGAGCAGTTCTTC.

The genes are TRBV6-5 and TRBJ1-6; the match to TRBD1 covers 9 bases. CDR3 length: 14 amino acids. Per germline, CDR1 MNHEY and CDR2 SVGAGI. Germline trimming cut 2 bases from V and 7 bases from J; bases unmatched to any gene: 0. This chain's CDR3 is CASSYGTGNSPLHF. The CDR3, as DNA: TGTGCCAGCAGTTACGGGACAGGGAATTCACCCCTCCACTTT.

This clonotype was observed a few times. The rearrangement joins TRBV7-8 to TRBJ2-2; possibly TRBD2 for D (6 bases). There are 15 residues in the CDR3. The V end was cut by 5 bases, the J end by 4 bases, with 14 bases between. Germline lookup yields CDR1 SGHVS and CDR2 FQNEAQ. The CDR3 here is CASSHRRGGTGELFF. CDR3 bases: TGTGCCAGCAGCCACAGGAGGGGCGGCACCGGGGAGCTGTTTTTT.

The chain couples TRBV10-1 to TRBJ2-2, with no clear D. CDR1 and CDR2 from the germline V gene are WNHNN and SYGVQD (reference sequence). CDR3 length: 13 amino acids. V lost 3 bases and J 4 bases, leaving 6 bases between the germline ends. The CDR3 loop reads CASSESPTGELFF. CDR3 nucleotides: TGCGCCAGCAGTGAAAGTCCCACCGGGGAGCTGTTTTTT.

Remarks on this clonotype: Relative to the germline gene, one junction end is altered; a read error may explain this. This chain connects TRBV15 to TRBJ2-7, with D possibly matching TRBD2 (5 bases). CDR1 and CDR2 from the germline V gene are LNHNV and YYDKDF (reference sequence). CDR3 length: 16 residues. In DNA, the CDR3 is TGTGCCACCAGCAGAGACGTCTTCGGAGGCTCCCACGAGCAGTACTTC. This gives the protein CATSRDVFGGSHEQYF.

Here the CDR3 DNA reads TGTGCCACCAGCAGAGATCTTAACACCATGAACACTGAAGCTTTCTTT. Amino acids: CATSRDLNTMNTEAFF. This rearrangement joins TRBV15 to TRBJ1-1, with D hard to call. Germline CDR1 is LNHNV and CDR2 is YYDKDF (reference sequence). V was shortened by 0 bases and J by 0 bases, with 11 bases between the two germline ends. The CDR3 runs to 16 residues.

This clonotype occurred a few times. This chain uses TRBV4-3 with TRBJ2-3; 8 nucleotides line up with TRBD2. V lost 0 bases, J lost 3 bases, and 8 bases stayed unmatched. The germline gives CDR1 LGHNA, CDR2 YSLEER. This CDR3 is built from 17 residues. CDR3 DNA sequence: TGCGCCAGCAGCCAAGAAGAGGGACTAGTTGGGACAGATACGCAGTATTTT. Its protein product is CASSQEEGLVGTDTQYF.

The chain is built from TRBV2 and TRBJ1-6, with a weak D call TRBD1 (5 bases). V gave up 10 bases and J gave up 11 bases, with 15 bases separating them. The length of the CDR3 is 12 residues. Germline loops: CDR1 SNHLY, CDR2 FYNNEI. The CDR3 is CATGQTGPPLHF. The CDR3 DNA follows: TGTGCCACCGGACAAACCGGACCACCCCTCCACTTT.

The chain carries TRBV10-2 and TRBJ2-2; D call uncertain. Trimming removed 8 bases at V and 5 bases at J, with 12 bases between. CDR1 is WSHSY, CDR2 SAAADI, per germline. The CDR3 runs to 13 residues. DNA for the CDR3: TGCGCCAGCCTCGGTATAGGGACCGGGGAGCTGTTTTTT. As protein: CASLGIGTGELFF.

In its sample, this clonotype was seen a few times. The V call is TRBV12-3 or TRBV12-4, the J call TRBJ1-2; no reliable D call. Between the trimmed V and J ends, which lost 5 bases and 8 bases, there was a span of 6 bases. There are 10 residues in the CDR3. The CDR3 nucleotides read TGTGCCAGCAGTCGGGAGGGCTACACCTTC. Protein sequence: CASSREGYTF.

The sample holds a few counts of this clonotype. The V call is TRBV9, the J call TRBJ2-1; 9 positions match TRBD2. This CDR3 has 15 amino acids. Germline assignment: CDR1 SGDLS and CDR2 YYNGEE. The ends lost 0 bases at V and 5 bases at J; junction bases unmatched: 3. CDR3 coding DNA: TGTGCCAGCAGCGTAGGACTAGCGGAGAACAATGAGCAGTTCTTC. Translation: CASSVGLAENNEQFF.

This clonotype was recorded once. V usage is TRBV12-3 or TRBV12-4 and J usage is TRBJ2-3, with 10 bases lining up with TRBD2. Trimming took 4 bases from V and 2 from J; bases not matched to a gene: 9. There are 17 residues in the CDR3. Here the CDR3 reads CASSSARLAGITDTQYF. CDR3 coding DNA: TGTGCCAGCAGTTCCGCGCGACTAGCGGGTATCACAGATACGCAGTATTTT.

This clonotype occurred many times. The gene calls are TRBV12-3 or TRBV12-4 and TRBJ2-2; 8 bases are shared with TRBD1. This CDR3 region has 14 residues. Trimming cost V 5 bases and J 7 bases; bases outside gene matches: 6. The CDR3 DNA reads as TGTGCCAGCAGTCCGGGACAGGCAAACGGGGAGCTGTTTTTT. Translated: CASSPGQANGELFF.

The chain combines TRBV7-9 with TRBJ2-1, with TRBD2 matching over 10 bases. This CDR3 is built from 16 residues. The ends lost 6 bases at V and 8 bases at J; junction bases unmatched: 13. Germline loops: CDR1 SEHNR, CDR2 FQNEAQ (reference sequence). CDR3 amino acids: CASSHLASGSYYEQFF. The DNA of the CDR3 is TGTGCCAGCAGTCACCTGGCTAGCGGGAGTTACTATGAGCAGTTCTTC. Combining the CDR3 with reference TRBV7-9 and TRBJ2-1 gives the whole variable domain DTGVSQNPRHKITKRGQNVTFRCDPISEHNRLYWYRQTLGQGPEFLTYFQNEAQLEKSRLLSDRFSAERPKGSFSTLEIQRTEQGDSAMYLCASSHLASGSYYEQFFGPGTRLTVL.

This clonotype was seen repeatedly, ten times or more. This sequence joins TRBV4-2 and TRBJ2-5; 7 nucleotides match TRBD2. Germline CDR1 LGHNA, CDR2 YNFKEQ. The CDR3 is made up of 15 amino acids. V dropped 4 bases and J dropped 3; count of bases not matched to a gene: 8. As DNA, the CDR3 is TGTGCCAGCAGCCCAAGGGAGGGCGAAAAAGAGACCCAGTACTTC. It is translated as CASSPREGEKETQYF.

In its sample, this clonotype was seen a few times. The chain recombines TRBV4-2 with TRBJ1-4, with D tentatively TRBD1 (6 bases). V was shortened by 1 base and J by 7 bases, with 13 bases between the two germline ends. Germline V CDR1 and CDR2: LGHNA, YNFKEQ. This CDR3 is 15 amino acids long. Written as DNA, the CDR3 is TGTGCCAGCAGCCAAGGATGGGGGCGGAGTGAAAAACTGTTTTTT. Protein product: CASSQGWGRSEKLFF.

This clonotype was counted only a few times. The V call is TRBV7-9, the J call TRBJ2-1; D uncertain. The CDR3 is 13 amino acids. V dropped 1 base and J dropped 10 bases, with 11 bases sitting between them. Looked up from germline, CDR1 is SEHNR and CDR2 is FQNEAQ (reference sequence). CDR3 sequence: CASSLESRYEQFF. CDR3 DNA: TGTGCCAGCAGCTTAGAATCTAGATACGAGCAGTTCTTC. Full variable domain (missing parts from reference TRBV7-9 and TRBJ2-1): DTGVSQNPRHKITKRGQNVTFRCDPISEHNRLYWYRQTLGQGPEFLTYFQNEAQLEKSRLLSDRFSAERPKGSFSTLEIQRTEQGDSAMYLCASSLESRYEQFFGPGTRLTVL.

This clonotype was counted many times. The chain employs TRBV29-1 and TRBJ2-1, with 8 bases identical to TRBD1. With 7 bases clipped from V and 9 bases from J, the junction kept 5 bases outside the gene matches. CDR3 size: 11 residues. Germline CDR1 and CDR2: SQVTM and ANQGSEA. The CDR3 DNA follows: TGCAGCGGTGACAGGGGCAGTGAGCAGTTCTTC. Its protein is CSGDRGSEQFF.

The chain recombines TRBV28 with TRBJ1-6; no firm D call. CDR3 length: 14 residues. Between the trimmed V and J ends, which lost 4 bases and 3 bases, there was a span of 7 bases. CDR1 and CDR2 from the germline V gene are MDHEN and SYDVKM. The CDR3 bases are TGTGCCAGCAGTTATACACGCTATAATTCACCCCTCCACTTT. This codes for CASSYTRYNSPLHF.

This clonotype came up a few times. The chain employs TRBV12-3 or TRBV12-4 and TRBJ2-5, with D perhaps TRBD1 (5 bases). The CDR3 loop spans 14 amino acids. The V gene lost 3 bases and the J gene lost 2 bases, with 10 bases spanning the gap. The CDR3 loop reads CASSLAAGQETQYF. CDR3 DNA: TGTGCCAGCAGTTTGGCAGCAGGGCAAGAGACCCAGTACTTC.

This clonotype was counted only a few times. This chain joins TRBV18 and TRBJ2-7, with 7 positions matching TRBD2. CDR1 KGHSH and CDR2 LQKENI come from the germline V gene. CDR3 length: 15 amino acids. The V segment lost 4 bases and the J segment 0 bases; nucleotides outside the gene matches: 6. CDR3 nucleotides: TGTGCCAGCTCACGGGGGGGAGTGGTCTCCTACGAGCAGTACTTC. Amino acid sequence: CASSRGGVVSYEQYF.

The chain combines TRBV5-1 with TRBJ2-3; possible D gene TRBD2, 5 bases. V was clipped by 0 bases and J by 3 bases, with 14 bases between them. The CDR3 is 16 residues long. CDR1 is SGHRS and CDR2 is YFSETQ in the germline V gene. The CDR3 nucleotides are TGCGCCAGCAGCTTGGCCGGCGGGCCAAGGACAGATACGCAGTATTTT. Protein: CASSLAGGPRTDTQYF.

The chain has TRBV28 and TRBJ2-1, with TRBD2 identical over 9 bases. Looked up from germline, CDR1 is MDHEN and CDR2 is SYDVKM. Trimming at V came to 4 bases and at J to 9 bases, leaving 13 bases not matched to a gene. This CDR3 spans 16 amino acids. This CDR3 is CASSWGTKGGRGEQFF. The CDR3 coding sequence is TGTGCCAGCAGTTGGGGGACCAAGGGCGGGAGGGGTGAGCAGTTCTTC.

The chain is built from TRBV5-6 and TRBJ2-7; unclear D gene. The CDR3 consists of 14 residues. The germline V and J ends were trimmed by 0 bases and 2 bases, with 9 bases remaining between them. Looked up from germline, CDR1 is SGHDT and CDR2 is YYEEEE. CDR3 bases: TGTGCCAGCAGCTTGGGAGGTTTTGCCTACGAGCAGTACTTC. Translated, it gives CASSLGGFAYEQYF.

The rearrangement joins TRBV11-1 to TRBJ2-7, with TRBD2 as a possible D gene (6 bases). This CDR3 spans 13 amino acids. The germline V gene has CDR1 SGHAT and CDR2 FQDESV (reference sequence). V lost 5 bases to trimming and J lost 6 bases, with 14 bases between them. As DNA, the CDR3 is TGTGCCAGCAGCAATAGGGTGGGAGGCGAGCAGTACTTC. It translates to CASSNRVGGEQYF. Full variable domain (rest looked up from reference TRBV11-1 and TRBJ2-7): EAEVAQSPRYKITEKSQAVAFWCDPISGHATLYWYRQILGQGPELLVQFQDESVVDDSQLPKDRFSAERLKGVDSTLKIQPAELGDSAMYLCASSNRVGGEQYFGPGTRLTVT.

This clonotype occurred a few times. The chain employs TRBV7-6 and TRBJ2-1; 12 nucleotides match TRBD2. The germline gives CDR1 SGHVS, CDR2 FNYEAQ. The CDR3 length is 16 residues. V was pared by 5 bases and J by 2 bases, with 4 bases of the junction left unmatched. The CDR3 region is CASSRRTSGAYNEQFF. CDR3 sequence (DNA): TGTGCCAGCAGCCGCAGGACTAGCGGGGCCTACAATGAGCAGTTCTTC.